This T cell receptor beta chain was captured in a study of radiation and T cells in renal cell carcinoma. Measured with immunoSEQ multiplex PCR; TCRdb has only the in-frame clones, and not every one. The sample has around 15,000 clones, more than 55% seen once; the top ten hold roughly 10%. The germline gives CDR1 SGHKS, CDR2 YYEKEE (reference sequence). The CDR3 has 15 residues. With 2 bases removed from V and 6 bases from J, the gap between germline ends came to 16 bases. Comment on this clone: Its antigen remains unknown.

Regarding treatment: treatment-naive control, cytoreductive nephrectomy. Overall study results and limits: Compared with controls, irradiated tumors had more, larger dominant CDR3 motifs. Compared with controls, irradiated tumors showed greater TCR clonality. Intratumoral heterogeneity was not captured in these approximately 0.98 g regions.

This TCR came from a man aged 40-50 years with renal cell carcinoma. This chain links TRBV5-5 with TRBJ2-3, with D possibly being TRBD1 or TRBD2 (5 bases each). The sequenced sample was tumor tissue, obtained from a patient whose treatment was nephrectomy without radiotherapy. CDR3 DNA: TGTGCCAGCAGCTTTAACGGGGCCCCAAAGGATACGCAGTATTTT. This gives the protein CASSFNGAPKDTQYF.